This TCR beta chain comes out of a study of blood T cell repertoires in COVID-19. Study context: Material from acute and convalescent COVID-19 was sourced from the United States, Italy and Spain. Nucleic acid was either cDNA or gDNA, and it came from T cells, B-cell-depleted T cells, or PBMCs.

Authors' processing steps: Researchers report that nucleated cell counts were estimated from reference gene primer amplification. Repertoires were generated with immunoSEQ multiplex PCR, while TCRdb's copy carries only in-frame clones and drops some. That table is the source of V, J and clone size, and D and trimming were worked out from the DNA. Counted here are about 130,000 clones, about four fifths occurring once; the ten biggest clones make up 17%. Germline CDR1 reads SGHRS; CDR2 reads YFSETQ. V lost 0 bases and J lost 1; bases outside the gene matches: 6. The CDR3 has 17 residues. The sequence was collected from a woman aged 80 or older with acute or convalescent COVID-19. The sample consisted of peripheral blood. The V gene is TRBV5-1, the J gene TRBJ2-2, with 7 bases matching TRBD1. The CDR3 DNA follows: TGCGCCAGCAGCTTGGGCCGGGACAGCCGGAACACCGGGGAGCTGTTTTTT. Its translation: CASSLGRDSRNTGELFF.